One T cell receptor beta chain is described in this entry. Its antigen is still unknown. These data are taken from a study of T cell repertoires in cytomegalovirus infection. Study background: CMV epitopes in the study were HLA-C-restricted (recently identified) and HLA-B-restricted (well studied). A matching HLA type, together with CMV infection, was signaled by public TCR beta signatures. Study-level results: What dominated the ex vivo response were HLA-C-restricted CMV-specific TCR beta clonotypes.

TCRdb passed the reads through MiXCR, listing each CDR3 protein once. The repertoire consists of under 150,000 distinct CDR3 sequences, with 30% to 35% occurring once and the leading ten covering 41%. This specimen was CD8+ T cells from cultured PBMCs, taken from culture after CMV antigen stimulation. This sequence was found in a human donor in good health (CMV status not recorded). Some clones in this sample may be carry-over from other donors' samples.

CDR3 in amino acids: CASSLGSGGSSYEQYF. In nucleotides, the CDR3 is TGTGCCAGCAGTTTAGGTAGCGGGGGAAGCTCCTACGAGCAGTACTTC. V gene TRBV28 combines with J gene TRBJ2-7; 9 positions match TRBD2. The trim removed 2 bases at V and 0 bases at J, leaving 5 bases unmatched. Germline values: CDR1 MDHEN, CDR2 SYDVKM. This CDR3 is 16 amino acids long.